These 11 T cell receptor beta chains originate from one sample sequenced in a study of TIL therapy for anti-PD-1-resistant metastatic lung cancer (dated by TCRdb to the early 2020s). Per the publication, the time point label means: pre-treatment sample, taken before nivolumab and TIL therapy. TCR beta CDR3 regions were amplified from genomic DNA with the immunoSEQ v3 hsTCRB kit using bias-controlled multiplex PCR. TCRdb provides this immuneACCESS table in a form limited to in-frame rearrangements. Some clones are lacking; in checked studies, under half of them reflect an unresolved V gene, and why the rest are absent is not known. The sample table holds 54,000 or so clones, of which more than 75% were seen once. 2.5% to 3% of the sample rests with the top ten. The sample consisted of blood, taken at baseline. The receptors originated from a person between 30 and 79 years old with non-small cell lung cancer.

The V and J genes are TRBV7-2 and TRBJ2-7; 9 positions match TRBD1. Germline V CDR1 and CDR2: SGHTA, FQGNSA. With 6 bases clipped from V and 2 bases from J, the junction kept 8 bases outside the gene matches. The CDR3 sequence is 15 residues long. CDR3 sequence reads: CASSTGQGRTYEQYF. The CDR3 nucleotides are TGTGCCAGCAGTACGGGACAGGGAAGGACCTACGAGCAGTACTTC.

The chain employs TRBV6-2 or TRBV6-3 and TRBJ2-1; D not certain. Germline CDR1 is MNHEY and CDR2 is SVGEGT. Between the trimmed V and J ends, which lost 6 bases and 7 bases, there was a span of 7 bases. CDR3 length equals 11 residues. The CDR3 DNA sequence: TGTGCCAGCAGCCCGCGAAATGAGCAGTTCTTC. It codes for CASSPRNEQFF.

The genes are TRBV11-3 and TRBJ2-1; 9 positions match TRBD2. The CDR3 covers 16 residues. The germline gives CDR1 SGHNT, CDR2 YENEEA. Losses at the gene ends were 0 bases for V and 8 bases for J; bases not matched to a gene: 8. In nucleotides, the CDR3 is TGTGCCAGCAGCTTAGACCCCCGGGGCGGGGGGGATGAGCAGTTCTTC. This translates into CASSLDPRGGGDEQFF.

V usage is TRBV2 and J usage is TRBJ2-3; D is perhaps TRBD1 (5 bases). V lost 7 bases and J 2 bases, leaving 16 bases between the germline ends. In germline, CDR1 is SNHLY, CDR2 FYNNEI. This CDR3 has 15 residues. In nucleotides, the CDR3 is TGTGCCAGCACAAGGGGTGGTGGGGTCACAGATACGCAGTATTTT. Its protein is CASTRGGGVTDTQYF.

This clone was observed a handful of times. This chain connects TRBV4-1 to TRBJ1-6; D gene uncertain. The CDR3 is made up of 12 amino acids. V gave up 6 bases and J gave up 7 bases, with 7 bases separating them. CDR1 and CDR2 (germline): MGHRA, YSYEKL. The CDR3 nucleotides are TGCGCCAGCAGGGCTGGGAATTCACCCCTCCACTTT. Protein: CASRAGNSPLHF.

The chain employs TRBV9 and TRBJ1-1; D possibly corresponds to TRBD1 (5 bases). This CDR3 has 15 amino acids. Trimming cost V 3 bases and J 5 bases, with 17 bases left between them. The germline V gene encodes CDR1 SGDLS and CDR2 YYNGEE. The CDR3 reads CASSARHVGDTEAFF. In nucleotides, the CDR3 is TGTGCCAGCAGCGCCCGGCATGTAGGGGATACTGAAGCTTTCTTT.

CDR3 residues: CASARFPYNEQFF. CDR3 in DNA: TGTGCCAGCGCGCGGTTCCCCTACAATGAGCAGTTCTTC. The chain couples TRBV7-3 to TRBJ2-1, with D uncertain. V was clipped by 8 bases and J by 2 bases, with 10 bases between them. The CDR3 is 13 residues long. Germline V lookup: CDR1 SGHTA, CDR2 FQGTGA.

This clone appeared a few times. The V call is TRBV12-5, the J call TRBJ1-2, with D uncertain. CDR3 length: 12 residues. Germline values: CDR1 LGHNT, CDR2 FRNRAP. Between the trimmed V and J ends, which lost 2 bases and 2 bases, there was a span of 3 bases. The CDR3: CASGLNNYGYTF. The CDR3 coding sequence is TGTGCTAGTGGTTTGAACAACTATGGCTACACCTTC.

This clone was counted only a few times. The CDR3 coding sequence is TGCGCCAGCAGTGAGGCAGTCAATAATTCACCCCTCCACTTT. Translated: CASSEAVNNSPLHF. The chain has TRBV10-1 and TRBJ1-6, with D unresolved. The length of the CDR3 is 14 residues. V lost 2 bases and J 5 bases, leaving 7 bases between the germline ends. From germline, CDR1 is WNHNN and CDR2 SYGVQD (reference sequence).

The rearrangement joins TRBV10-3 to TRBJ1-6; a weak D match, TRBD1 (6 bases). Germline values: CDR1 ENHRY, CDR2 SYGVKD. The CDR3 spans 17 residues. V gave up 6 bases and J gave up 0 bases, with 15 bases separating them. The CDR3 region has the DNA TGTGCCATCAGGAAGACAGGCGACATCTCCTATAATTCACCCCTCCACTTT. Translating it yields CAIRKTGDISYNSPLHF.

The chain joins TRBV6-5 to TRBJ2-1, with D maybe TRBD1 (6 bases). V was cut by 5 bases and J by 4 bases, with 15 bases left in between. Germline V gene sequence: CDR1 MNHEY, CDR2 SVGAGI. The CDR3 is made up of 15 amino acids. As DNA, the CDR3 is TGTGCCAGCAGTCCTAGTGGGGGCCTGTACAATGAGCAGTTCTTC. Protein product: CASSPSGGLYNEQFF.